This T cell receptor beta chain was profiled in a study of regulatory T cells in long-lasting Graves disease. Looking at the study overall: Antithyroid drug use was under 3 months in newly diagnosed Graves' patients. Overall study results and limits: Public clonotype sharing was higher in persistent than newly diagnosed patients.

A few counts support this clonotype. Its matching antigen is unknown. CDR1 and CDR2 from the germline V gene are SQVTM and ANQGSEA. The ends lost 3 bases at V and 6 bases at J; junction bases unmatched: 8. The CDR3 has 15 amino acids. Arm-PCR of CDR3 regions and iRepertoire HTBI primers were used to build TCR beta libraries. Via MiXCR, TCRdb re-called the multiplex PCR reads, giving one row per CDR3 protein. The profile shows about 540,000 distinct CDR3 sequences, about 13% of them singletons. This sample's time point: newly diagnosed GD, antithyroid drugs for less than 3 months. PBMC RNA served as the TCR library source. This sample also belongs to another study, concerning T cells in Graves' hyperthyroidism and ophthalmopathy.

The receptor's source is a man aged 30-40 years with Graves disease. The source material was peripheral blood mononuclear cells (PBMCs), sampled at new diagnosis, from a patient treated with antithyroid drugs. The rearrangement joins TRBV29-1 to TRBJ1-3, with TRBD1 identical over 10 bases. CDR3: CSVDSRQGAQNTIYF. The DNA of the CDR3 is TGCAGCGTTGATTCTAGACAGGGGGCTCAAAACACCATATATTTT.